This TCR beta chain was identified in a study of blood T cell repertoires in COVID-19. Study context: Sample material is recorded as cDNA or gDNA derived from T cells, B-cell-depleted T cells, or PBMCs.

For this clone: The junction departs from germline at one end; a sequencing error may be responsible.

Germline V gives CDR1 SSHAT, CDR2 FNYEAQ (reference sequence). The CDR3 spans 15 residues. Per the original methods: Reference gene primer amplification yielded estimated nucleated cell counts. Using immunoSEQ multiplex PCR, the repertoire was profiled, and TCRdb retains in-frame clones only, with some absent. V, J and clone size are those of that table, while D and trimming were read from the DNA. The sample yields some 150,000 clones, approximately 90% seen once. The study assigned cohorts using participant-reported clinical history. The study counted Cohort 3 donors as recovered given two negative PCRs, clearance, or symptom resolution.

Input material: PBMCs or T cells enriched from blood (not recorded which). This TCR derives from a woman aged 18-29 years who had recovered from COVID-19. V is TRBV7-7 and J is TRBJ2-1; 7 bases match TRBD2. CDR3 nucleotides: TGTGCTAGCAGCTTAGGGCTAGCGGCACTCAATGAGCAGTTCTTC. Translation gives CASSLGLAALNEQFF.